What follows describes a single TCR beta chain. A junction end diverges from the germline sequence, so it may reflect a read error. The source of the sample is a study of immune heterogeneity within non-small cell lung tumors. The template consisted of bulk tumor genomic DNA, with 600 ng used per sample. Biopsy collection occurred during surgery, with several far-apart biopsies per primary tumor. Enrolled patients presented with newly diagnosed, previously untreated non-small cell lung cancer and underwent curative surgery. Germline CDR1 and CDR2: MGHDK and SYGVNS. CDR3 size: 11 residues. A first 10-cycle multiplex round used 32 V-gene and 13 J-gene primers on TCR beta CDR3. Each CDR3 protein is one row after TCRdb ran MiXCR on the multiplex PCR reads. This sample yields some 11,000 distinct CDR3 sequences, of which around 21% are seen a single time; 3% to 4% belongs to the top ten.

The source is a man in his 60s with non-small cell lung cancer. Sequenced input: lung tumor tissue. The chain joins TRBV25-1 to TRBJ2-7; D is ambiguous. CDR3 protein: CSSSEGVGQYF. The CDR3 DNA sequence: TGTTCCAGCAGTGAAGGTGTGGGGCAGTACTTC.